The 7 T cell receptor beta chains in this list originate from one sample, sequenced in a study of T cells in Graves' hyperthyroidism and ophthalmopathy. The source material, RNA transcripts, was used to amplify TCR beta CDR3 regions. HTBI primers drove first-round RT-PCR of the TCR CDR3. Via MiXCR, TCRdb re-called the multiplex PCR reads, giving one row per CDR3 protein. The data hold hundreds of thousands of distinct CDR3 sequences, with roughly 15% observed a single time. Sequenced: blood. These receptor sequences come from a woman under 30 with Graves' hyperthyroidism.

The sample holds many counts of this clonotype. CDR3 in amino acids: CASSSGGGRDNEQFF. The CDR3 DNA is TGTGCCAGCAGTTCGGGGGGCGGGAGGGACAATGAGCAGTTCTTC. V usage is TRBV28 and J usage is TRBJ2-1, with 9 bases that match TRBD2. V shed 4 bases, J shed 5 bases, and the junction held 6 bases outside the gene matches. CDR1 is MDHEN, CDR2 SYDVKM, per germline. The CDR3 has 15 amino acids.

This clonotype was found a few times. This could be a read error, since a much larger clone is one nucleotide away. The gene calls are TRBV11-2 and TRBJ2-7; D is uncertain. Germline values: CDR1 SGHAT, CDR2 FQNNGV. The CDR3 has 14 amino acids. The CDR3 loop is CASSLDLDSYGQYF. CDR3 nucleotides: TGTGCCAGCAGCTTAGATTTAGATTCCTACGGGCAGTACTTC.

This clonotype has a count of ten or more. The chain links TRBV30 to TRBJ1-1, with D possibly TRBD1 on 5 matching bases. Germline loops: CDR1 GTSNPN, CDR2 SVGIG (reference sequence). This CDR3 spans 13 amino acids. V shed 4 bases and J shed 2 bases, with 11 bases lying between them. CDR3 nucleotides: TGTGCCTGGAAGGGGACTCGCAACACTGAAGCTTTCTTT. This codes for CAWKGTRNTEAFF.

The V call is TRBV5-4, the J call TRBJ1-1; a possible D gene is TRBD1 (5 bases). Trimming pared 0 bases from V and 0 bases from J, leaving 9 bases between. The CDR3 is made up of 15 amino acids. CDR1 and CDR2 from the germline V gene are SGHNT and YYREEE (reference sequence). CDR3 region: CASSLGGVLNTEAFF. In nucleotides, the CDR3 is TGTGCCAGCAGCTTGGGAGGGGTTCTGAACACTGAAGCTTTCTTT.

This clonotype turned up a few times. CDR3 sequence reads: CATRALAGYYNEQFF. The CDR3, as DNA: TGTGCCACCAGGGCCCTAGCGGGTTACTACAATGAGCAGTTCTTC. The chain carries TRBV15 and TRBJ2-1; 8 bases align to TRBD2. The CDR3 contains 15 residues. Looked up from germline, CDR1 is LNHNV and CDR2 is YYDKDF (reference sequence). V lost 6 bases to trimming and J lost 3 bases; unmatched junction nucleotides: 7.

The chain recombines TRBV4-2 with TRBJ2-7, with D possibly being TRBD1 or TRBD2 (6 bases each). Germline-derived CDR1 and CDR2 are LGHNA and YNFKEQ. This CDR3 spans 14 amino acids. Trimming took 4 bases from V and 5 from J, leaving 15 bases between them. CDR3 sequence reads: CASSRGAFSDEQYF. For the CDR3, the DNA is TGTGCCAGCAGCCGGGGGGCGTTCAGTGACGAGCAGTACTTC.

The CDR3 region is CASIPKKTEAFF. The CDR3 DNA reads TGTGCCAGCATTCCTAAAAAGACTGAAGCTTTCTTT. The chain employs TRBV6-1 and TRBJ1-1; no clear D. Deletions cut 7 bases from V and 5 bases from J, with 11 bases between. Per germline, CDR1 MNHNS and CDR2 SASEGT. This CDR3 is 12 amino acids long.